This T cell receptor (beta chain) was obtained from a study of T cell repertoires in cytomegalovirus infection. This clonotype was counted a few times. Its antigen is unidentified. One end of the junction varies from germline; a read error may be responsible. A single record per CDR3 protein comes from TCRdb applying MiXCR to the reads. The table has 300,000 to 400,000 distinct CDR3 sequences, 8% to 10% seen once. This CDR3 comprises 11 residues. The germline V gene has CDR1 MDHEN and CDR2 SYDVKM. The study's findings and limits: Dominating the ex vivo response were HLA-C-restricted CMV-specific TCR beta clonotypes. Summed frequency of public TCR beta families distinguished CMV carriers with the relevant HLA.

The sample consisted of PBMCs. The chain has TRBV28 and TRBJ2-3; 10 bases align to TRBD2. This clonotype was sampled from a human donor in good health (CMV status not recorded). Some clones in this sample may be carry-over from other donors' samples. The CDR3 DNA is TGCCGAGCGGGAGGGACAGATACGCAGTATTTT. As protein: CRAGGTDTQYF. The full variable domain, in which reference TRBV28 and TRBJ2-3 provide the parts outside the CDR3, is DVKVTQSSRYLVKRTGEKVFLECVQDMDHENMFWYRQDPGLGLRLIYFSYDVKMKEKGDIPEGYSVSREKKERFSLILESASTNQTSMYLCRAGGTDTQYFGPGTRLTVL.